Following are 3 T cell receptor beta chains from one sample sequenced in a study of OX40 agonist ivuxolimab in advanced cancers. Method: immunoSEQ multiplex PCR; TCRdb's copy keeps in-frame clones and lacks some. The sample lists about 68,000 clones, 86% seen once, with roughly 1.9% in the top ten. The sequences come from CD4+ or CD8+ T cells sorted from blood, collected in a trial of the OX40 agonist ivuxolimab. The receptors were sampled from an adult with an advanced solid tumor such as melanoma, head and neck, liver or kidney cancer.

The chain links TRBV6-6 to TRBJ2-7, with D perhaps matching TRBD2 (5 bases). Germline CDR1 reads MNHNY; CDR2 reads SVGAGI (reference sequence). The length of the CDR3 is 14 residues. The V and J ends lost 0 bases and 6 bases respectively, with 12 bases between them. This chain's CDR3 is CASSYSRTSSEQYF. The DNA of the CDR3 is TGTGCCAGCAGTTACTCGAGGACTTCGAGCGAGCAGTACTTC.

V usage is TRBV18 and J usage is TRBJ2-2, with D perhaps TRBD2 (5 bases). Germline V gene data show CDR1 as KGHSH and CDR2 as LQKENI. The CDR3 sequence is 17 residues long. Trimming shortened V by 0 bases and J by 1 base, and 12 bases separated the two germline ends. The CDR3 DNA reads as TGTGCCAGCTCACCACCGGTCGGGGAAGAGAACACCGGGGAGCTGTTTTTT. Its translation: CASSPPVGEENTGELFF.

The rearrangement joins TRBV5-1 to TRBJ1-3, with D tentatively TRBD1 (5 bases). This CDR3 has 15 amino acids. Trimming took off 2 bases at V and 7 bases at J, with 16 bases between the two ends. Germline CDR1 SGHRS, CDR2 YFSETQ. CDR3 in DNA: TGCGCCAGCAGCTTCGAAGGGGCGAACAGTAACACCATATATTTT. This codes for CASSFEGANSNTIYF. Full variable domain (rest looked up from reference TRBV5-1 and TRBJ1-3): KAGVTQTPRYLIKTRGQQVTLSCSPISGHRSVSWYQQTPGQGLQFLFEYFSETQRNKGNFPGRFSGRQFSNSRSEMNVSTLELGDSALYLCASSFEGANSNTIYFGEGSWLTVV.